A single TCR beta chain is shown here with its context. Its antigen remains unknown. RNA transcripts were the template, and TCR beta CDR3 regions were amplified from them. Scientists carried out first-round RT-PCR using HTBI primers and then a second-round multiplex PCR. TCRdb itself ran the multiplex PCR reads through MiXCR, one entry per CDR3 protein. The repertoire holds 240,000 or so distinct CDR3 sequences, with about 46% as singletons. The data originate from a study of Graves' ophthalmopathy and Graves' hyperthyroidism. Background on the study: Peripheral blood collection took place at initial diagnosis, before any treatment.

The diagnostic workup employed clinical symptoms, serum thyroxine, TRAb, thyroid ultrasound and orbital computed tomography. From fresh peripheral blood, over 9 ml in volume, the PBMCs were obtained. Study outcomes and limitations: In blood, most expanded thyroid clonotypes above 0.001 frequency were also detected.

Germline lookup yields CDR1 SGHTS and CDR2 YDEGEE. V dropped 0 bases and J dropped 5 bases, with 14 bases sitting between them. The CDR3 extends over 15 amino acids. Source material: peripheral blood. The receptor's source is an adult man with Graves' ophthalmopathy. This chain uses TRBV5-8 with TRBJ1-2; a weak D match, TRBD1 (6 bases). The CDR3 loop is CASSLAKVDRYGYTF. The DNA of the CDR3 is TGTGCCAGCAGCTTGGCCAAGGTGGACAGATATGGCTACACCTTC.